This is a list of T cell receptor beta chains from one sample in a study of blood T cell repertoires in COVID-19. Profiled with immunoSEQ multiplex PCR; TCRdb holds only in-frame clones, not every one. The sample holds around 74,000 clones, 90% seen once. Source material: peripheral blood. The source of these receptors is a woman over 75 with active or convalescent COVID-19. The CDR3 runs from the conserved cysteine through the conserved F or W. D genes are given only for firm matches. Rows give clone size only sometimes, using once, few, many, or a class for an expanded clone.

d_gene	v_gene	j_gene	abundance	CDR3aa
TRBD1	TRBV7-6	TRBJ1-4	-	CASSLARMGGTGGPTNEKLFF
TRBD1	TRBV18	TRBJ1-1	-	CASSLRTGERTEAFF
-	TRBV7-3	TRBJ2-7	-	CASSPLPGASYEQYF
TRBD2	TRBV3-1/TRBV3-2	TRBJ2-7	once	CASKAGGRPSEQYF
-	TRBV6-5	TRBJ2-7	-	CASSYQNSYEQYF
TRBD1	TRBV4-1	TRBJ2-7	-	CASSPRGTGGDEQYF
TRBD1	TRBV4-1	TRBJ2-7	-	CASSRPVQGASSEQYF
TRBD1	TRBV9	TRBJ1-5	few	CASSRTGGNNQPQHF
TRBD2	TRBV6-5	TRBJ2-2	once	CASRLAGLNTGELFF
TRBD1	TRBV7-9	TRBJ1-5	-	CASSLGTGSISQPQHF
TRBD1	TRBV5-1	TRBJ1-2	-	CASSADRVPDTF
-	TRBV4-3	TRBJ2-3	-	CASSQMASTDTQYF
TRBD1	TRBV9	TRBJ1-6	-	CASSRGQAGYNSPLHF
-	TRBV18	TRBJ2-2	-	CASSPPLWVETGELFF
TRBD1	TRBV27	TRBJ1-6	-	CASSVRTGGNSPLHF
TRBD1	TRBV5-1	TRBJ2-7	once	CASSIRTGAYEQYF
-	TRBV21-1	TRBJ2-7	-	CASSNKPNYEQYF
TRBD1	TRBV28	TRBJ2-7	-	CASTGQGAYEQYF
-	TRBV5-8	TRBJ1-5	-	CASSPGQLGNQPQHF
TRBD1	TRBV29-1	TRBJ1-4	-	CSVEDSGTGRVDLFF
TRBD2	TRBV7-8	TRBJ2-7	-	CASSLTSGNSYEQYF
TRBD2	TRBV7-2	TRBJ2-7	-	CASSLAVRLAGGSYEQYF
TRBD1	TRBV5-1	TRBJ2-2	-	CASTLFTGGTGELFF
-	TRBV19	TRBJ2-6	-	CASLISGANVLTF
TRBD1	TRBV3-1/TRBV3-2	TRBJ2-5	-	CASSQSLQGAETQYF
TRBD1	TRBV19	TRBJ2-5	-	CASLDRVLETQYF
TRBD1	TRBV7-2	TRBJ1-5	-	CASSSGQGRPQHF
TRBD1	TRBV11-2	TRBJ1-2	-	CASSPRDGRRTGVEHGYTF
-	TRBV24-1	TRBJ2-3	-	CATSGGTEFRDTQYF
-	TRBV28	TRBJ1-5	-	CASTTGNQPQHF
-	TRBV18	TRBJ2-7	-	CASSPPGQGSSYEQYF
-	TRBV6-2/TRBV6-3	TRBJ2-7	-	CASSKLSSYEQYF
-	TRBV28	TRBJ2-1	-	CASSPTGSYNEQFF
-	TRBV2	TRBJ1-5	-	CASSGGDLGNQPQHF
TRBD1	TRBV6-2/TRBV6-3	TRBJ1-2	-	CASSEGVTGGHGYTF
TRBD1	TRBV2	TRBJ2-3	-	CASSPFDRGKTDTQYF
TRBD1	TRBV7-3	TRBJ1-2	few	CASSQGQNYGYTF
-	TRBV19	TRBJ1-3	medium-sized	CASRAGHSGNTIYF
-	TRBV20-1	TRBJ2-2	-	CSASGPLTSGELFF
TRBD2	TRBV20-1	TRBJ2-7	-	CSVPSGGEQYF
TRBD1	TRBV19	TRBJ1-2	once	CASSNRDRDTGGYTF
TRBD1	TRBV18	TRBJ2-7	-	CASSPPGQGAYEQYF
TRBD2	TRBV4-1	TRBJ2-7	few	CASSHLTSGGAYEQYF
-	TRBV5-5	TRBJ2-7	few	CASSLPPGDIYYEQYF
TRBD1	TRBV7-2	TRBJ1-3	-	CASEPGQGGNTIYF
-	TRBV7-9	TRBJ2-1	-	CASSSGPGLDNEQFF
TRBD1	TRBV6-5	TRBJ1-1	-	CASSYSELQGIRAFF
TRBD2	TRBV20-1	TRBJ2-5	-	CSASKGTSGEETQYF
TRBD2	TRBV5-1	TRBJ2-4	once	CASNRAGAGKNIQYF
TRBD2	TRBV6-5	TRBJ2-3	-	CASSVAGGTDTQYF
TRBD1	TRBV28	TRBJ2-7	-	CAIPGQGAEQYF
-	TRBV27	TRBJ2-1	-	CASSSDPGYNEQFF
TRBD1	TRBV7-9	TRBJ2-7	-	CASSHGQGRVFYEQYF
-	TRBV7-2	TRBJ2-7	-	CASSPRQISYEQYF
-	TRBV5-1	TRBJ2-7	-	CASSLGQGGQYF
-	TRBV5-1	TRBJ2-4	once	CASSTGDWGKNIQYF
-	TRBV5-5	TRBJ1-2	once	CASSEIGGNGYTF